This TCR beta chain emerged from a study of T cell responses to AZD1222 COVID-19 vaccine (dated by TCRdb to about 2021). In terms of the full investigation: A total of more than 230 trial participants underwent TCR sequencing, of whom some 210 received two doses of AZD1222 and roughly 25 received two doses of the MenACWY control vaccine. Enrollment into the trials was organized by age into subgroups of 18-55, 56-69 and 70-plus years, and those subgroups contained roughly 150, 30 and 60 TCR-sequenced participants, respectively.

What this sample's time point label stands for: about 28 days (+/-7) after the second vaccine dose. AZD1222 recipients given second doses at about 4 weeks or at about 12 weeks were pooled, since spike-specific TCR depth and breadth were not found to differ between the two schedules. Samples from vaccinated people were obtained from the UK trials COV001 and COV002, which included a single-blind randomized controlled phase 2/3 trial of AZD1222 (ChAdOx1 nCoV-19) in healthy adults. For TCRbeta chain sequencing, PBMC samples were collected from trial participants at day 0 and at day 28 after the second dose. The CDR3 regions of human TCRbeta chains were subjected to immunosequencing. In the source study's methods: Repertoire TCRs were matched against a reference library of SARS-CoV-2-specific TCRs generated with the MIRA antigen-specificity platform. Breadth was defined as the fraction of unique TCRs that were SARS-CoV-2-associated. Depth was defined as the fraction of total T cells that were SARS-CoV-2-associated. Each spike-specific TCR was assigned to its reactive spike region and to a CD4 or CD8 class using the MIRA data. Log10-transformed breadth and depth values were compared by one-way ANOVA with Sidak's multiple comparisons tests. TCRdb limited this immuneACCESS table to in-frame rearrangements with V and J called. A share of clones is missing; checked studies link under half to unresolved V genes, and the rest is unexplained. D and trimming come from the DNA, and the V and J calls and clone size come from that table. For this sample the table gives about 120,000 clones, of which just over 90% were detected only once. The ten largest clones add up to 5% of the sample.

On this clone itself: No antigen is known for it. No base-level quality is on record; no much larger clone is a single base apart.

Overall study results and their limits: Nearly half of unique spike-specific TCRs reportedly recognized epitopes outside regions mutated in the B.1.351 and B.1.1.7 variants. Because no samples from the day 14 peak response were available, repertoires could be characterized only after the peak T cell response. CD4 TCRs associated with the vaccine covered the entire spike protein, and the dominant responses were in regions 160-218 and 743-854. The 56-69-year group was small, and its depth increase did not reach significance, likely because of low power. Participants were mostly white British and included more females than males, and it was suggested by the authors that clonal diversity may have been underestimated. After two AZD1222 doses, spike-specific TCR breadth and depth were significantly higher than at day 0 and than in MenACWY recipients. Conclusions about previously exposed vaccinees were limited because only six AZD1222 recipients were SARS-CoV-2 seropositive at baseline.

Trimming at the junction amounts to 2 bases on V and 2 bases on J, and the germline ends lie 8 bases apart. The cysteine opens and the phenylalanine closes a CDR3 of 14 amino acids. The only DNA kept is the CDR3, 42 bases in frame from the first base. The germline V gene sets CDR1 to LGHNA and CDR2 to YSLEER. The sequence joins TRBV4-3 to TRBJ2-3; the D gene remains uncertain. The input for sequencing was peripheral blood, taken 28 days after the second AZD1222 dose. The TCR was taken from an adult who received the AZD1222 COVID-19 vaccine. This receptor has the CDR3 CASSQRPYTDTQYF. The sequenced DNA is TGCGCCAGCAGCCAAAGACCGTACACAGATACGCAGTATTTT.